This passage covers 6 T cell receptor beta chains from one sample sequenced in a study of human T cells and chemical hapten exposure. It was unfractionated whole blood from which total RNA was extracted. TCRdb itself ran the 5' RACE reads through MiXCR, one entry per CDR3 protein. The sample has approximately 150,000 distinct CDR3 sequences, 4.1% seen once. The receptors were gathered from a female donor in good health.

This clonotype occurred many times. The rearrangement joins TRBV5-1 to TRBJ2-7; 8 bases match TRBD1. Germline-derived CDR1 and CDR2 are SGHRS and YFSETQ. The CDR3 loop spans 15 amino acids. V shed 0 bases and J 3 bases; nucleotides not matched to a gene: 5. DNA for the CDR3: TGCGCCAGCAGCTTGGTAGGGACAGGAATCTACGAGCAGTACTTC. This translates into CASSLVGTGIYEQYF.

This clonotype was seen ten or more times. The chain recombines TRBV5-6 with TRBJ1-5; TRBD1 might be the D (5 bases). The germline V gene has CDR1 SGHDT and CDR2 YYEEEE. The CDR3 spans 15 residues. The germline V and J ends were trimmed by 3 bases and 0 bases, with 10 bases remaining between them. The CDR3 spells CASSWIQDSNQPQHF. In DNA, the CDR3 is TGTGCCAGCAGCTGGATACAGGATAGCAATCAGCCCCAGCATTTT.

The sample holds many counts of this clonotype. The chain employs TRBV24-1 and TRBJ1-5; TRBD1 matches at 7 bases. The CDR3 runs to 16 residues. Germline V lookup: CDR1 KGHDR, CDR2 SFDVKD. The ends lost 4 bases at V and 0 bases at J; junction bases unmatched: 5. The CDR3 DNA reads TGTGCCACCAGTGACCGGACAGGAGATAGCAATCAGCCCCAGCATTTT. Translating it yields CATSDRTGDSNQPQHF.

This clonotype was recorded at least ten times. The DNA for the CDR3 is TGTGCCAGCAGCTTGCAGCGGGGGTGGACAGATACGCAGTATTTT. Translating it yields CASSLQRGWTDTQYF. The rearrangement links TRBV11-2 to TRBJ2-3, with 8 positions matching TRBD2. The J segment lost 3 bases and the V segment lost 3 bases, leaving 5 bases of the junction unmatched. This CDR3 has 15 residues. Germline assignment: CDR1 SGHAT and CDR2 FQNNGV.

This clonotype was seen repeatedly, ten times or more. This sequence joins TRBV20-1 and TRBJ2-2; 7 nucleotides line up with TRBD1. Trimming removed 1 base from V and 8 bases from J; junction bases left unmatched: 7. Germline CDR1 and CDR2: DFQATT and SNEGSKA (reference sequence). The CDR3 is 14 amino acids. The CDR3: CSARVHGDSGELFF. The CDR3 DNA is TGCAGTGCTAGAGTTCATGGGGACAGTGGGGAGCTGTTTTTT.

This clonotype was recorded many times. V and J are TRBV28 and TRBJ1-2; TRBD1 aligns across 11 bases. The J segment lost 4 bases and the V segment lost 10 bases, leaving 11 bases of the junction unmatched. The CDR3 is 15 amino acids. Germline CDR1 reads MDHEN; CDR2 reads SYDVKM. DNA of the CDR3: TGTGCCACCCGGGACAGGGGGGGCACTAGCTATGGCTACACCTTC. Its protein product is CATRDRGGTSYGYTF.